These 30 T cell receptor beta chains were all obtained from the same sample, sequenced in a study of T-cell reconstitution after alpha-beta-depleted transplantation in children. Unique molecular identifiers featured in how the TCRbeta library was prepared. TCRdb used MiXCR to reprocess the PCR reads, holding one entry per CDR3 protein. Of fewer than 400,000 distinct CDR3 sequences listed, 23% are singletons. Sample: PBMCs, mostly from graft donor cells, taken 180 days after TCRalphabeta/CD19-depleted stem cell transplant. These receptor sequences come from a male patient under 18 who had a stem cell transplant for acute lymphoblastic leukemia, so the T cells may come from the graft donor.

This clonotype appeared a single time. The chain uses TRBV20-1 and TRBJ2-7, with TRBD2 matching over 9 bases. The CDR3 runs 14 residues. V lost 3 bases, J lost 5 bases, and 8 bases stayed unmatched. The germline CDR1 and CDR2 sequences are DFQATT and SNEGSKA (reference sequence). The CDR3, as DNA: TGCAGTGCTAGTGACGGACTAGCGTCCCACGAGCAGTACTTC. Residues: CSASDGLASHEQYF.

This clonotype was found many times. The chain joins TRBV7-9 to TRBJ1-5; no reliable D call. The germline V gene has CDR1 SEHNR and CDR2 FQNEAQ (reference sequence). V shed 0 bases and J shed 0 bases, with 12 bases lying between them. The CDR3 is made up of 17 amino acids. The CDR3 region is CASSLASGVYSNQPQHF. The CDR3 DNA sequence: TGTGCCAGCAGCTTAGCGTCCGGGGTTTATAGCAATCAGCCCCAGCATTTT.

Many counts were recorded for this clonotype. The chain recombines TRBV29-1 with TRBJ2-7; the match to TRBD2 covers 10 bases. This CDR3 comprises 16 residues. V shed 6 bases, J shed 2 bases, and the junction held 13 bases outside the gene matches. Per germline, CDR1 SQVTM and CDR2 ANQGSEA. CDR3 protein: CSVETPGLAGAYEQYF. CDR3 DNA sequence: TGCAGCGTCGAAACCCCAGGGCTAGCGGGAGCCTACGAGCAGTACTTC.

The CDR3 bases are TGTGCCATCAGTGAGTCAGGACACCTCACAGATACGCAGTATTTT. Translation: CAISESGHLTDTQYF. This chain joins TRBV10-3 and TRBJ2-3; possible D gene TRBD1, 5 bases. Germline CDR1 and CDR2: ENHRY and SYGVKD. V was shortened by 0 bases and J by 2 bases, with 9 bases between the two germline ends. The length of the CDR3 is 15 residues.

The rearrangement links TRBV29-1 to TRBJ2-7, with TRBD2 as a possible D gene (6 bases). CDR1 SQVTM and CDR2 ANQGSEA come from the germline V gene. The length of the CDR3 is 15 residues. V lost 0 bases to trimming and J lost 2 bases, with 14 bases between them. The CDR3 here is CSVEEGGWYTYEQYF. DNA of the CDR3: TGCAGCGTTGAAGAGGGGGGATGGTATACCTACGAGCAGTACTTC.

This clonotype has a count of ten or more. The chain combines TRBV12-3 or TRBV12-4 with TRBJ2-5; 7 positions agree with TRBD1. This CDR3 spans 15 amino acids. V gave up 1 base and J gave up 1 base; unmatched junction bases: 3. CDR3 DNA: TGTGCCAGCAGTTTAGGAAGGACAGGCCAAGAGACCCAGTACTTC. Translated, it gives CASSLGRTGQETQYF.

V usage is TRBV7-3 and J usage is TRBJ1-1; tentatively, D is TRBD1 (5 bases). V dropped 2 bases and J dropped 2 bases, with 12 bases sitting between them. This CDR3 has 15 amino acids. Germline loops: CDR1 SGHTA, CDR2 FQGTGA. The CDR3 DNA reads as TGTGCCAGCAGCTTATCGCCAGGGACTAACACTGAAGCTTTCTTT. It translates to CASSLSPGTNTEAFF.

The V and J genes are TRBV3-1 and TRBJ2-3; 14 bases map to TRBD2. Germline V CDR1 and CDR2: LGHDT, YNNKEL (reference sequence). The CDR3 is 19 residues long. V dropped 5 bases and J dropped 5; count of bases not matched to a gene: 15. The DNA of the CDR3 is TGTGCCAGCAGCGTGTACGGGACTAGCGGGAGAAGAGAGAGAGATACGCAGTATTTT. Translated, it gives CASSVYGTSGRRERDTQYF.

This clonotype came up a few times. V gene TRBV6-1 combines with J gene TRBJ1-6; D may be TRBD1 (5 bases). Germline loops: CDR1 MNHNS, CDR2 SASEGT. With 5 bases removed from V and 7 bases from J, the gap between germline ends came to 12 bases. The CDR3 length is 14 residues. The CDR3 DNA sequence: TGTGCCAGCAGTAGGGGTCCCGGAAATTCACCCCTCCACTTT. It specifies CASSRGPGNSPLHF.

This clonotype has just a few counts. This chain joins TRBV12-3 or TRBV12-4 and TRBJ2-1; TRBD2 matches at 14 bases. Trimming cost V 6 bases and J 7 bases; bases outside gene matches: 5. The CDR3 contains 15 residues. The CDR3, as DNA: TGTGCCAGCAGGGCCGGGACTAGCGGGAGTAATGAGCAGTTCTTC. Protein: CASRAGTSGSNEQFF.

This clonotype was recorded many times. This chain joins TRBV6-5 and TRBJ2-1, with 7 nucleotides matching TRBD1. Germline CDR1 and CDR2: MNHEY and SVGAGI. The CDR3 length is 15 residues. Trimming cost V 5 bases and J 7 bases; bases outside gene matches: 11. DNA for the CDR3: TGTGCCAGCAGTACCCCCAGGGGGAGTGTAAATGAGCAGTTCTTC. Translation gives CASSTPRGSVNEQFF.

The rearrangement uses TRBV10-1 and TRBJ1-5, with D uncertain. Between the trimmed V and J ends, which lost 10 bases and 4 bases, there was a span of 26 bases. In germline, CDR1 is WNHNN, CDR2 SYGVQD (reference sequence). The CDR3 sequence is 17 residues long. CDR3 in amino acids: CATTPTHGVGPNQPQHF. CDR3 DNA: TGCGCCACCACACCGACCCATGGGGTCGGCCCTAATCAGCCCCAGCATTTT.

Many counts were recorded for this clonotype. This chain links TRBV9 with TRBJ1-1, with D hard to call. The CDR3 consists of 14 residues. V was trimmed by 4 bases and J by 0 bases, leaving 10 bases between them. Germline V gives CDR1 SGDLS, CDR2 YYNGEE. The CDR3 spells CASSRLFMNTEAFF. CDR3 sequence (DNA): TGTGCCAGCAGCCGCCTGTTCATGAACACTGAAGCTTTCTTT. Filled out from reference TRBV9 and TRBJ1-1, the complete variable domain reads DSGVTQTPKHLITATGQRVTLRCSPRSGDLSVYWYQQSLDQGLQFLIQYYNGEERAKGNILERFSAQQFPDLHSELNLSSLELGDSALYFCASSRLFMNTEAFFGQGTRLTVV.

The DNA for the CDR3 is TGCAGTGCTCCTCGCTCGGACAGAGGAGGAAACACCATATATTTT. This encodes CSAPRSDRGGNTIYF. The chain is built from TRBV20-1 and TRBJ1-3, with D perhaps matching TRBD1 (6 bases). V was pared by 5 bases and J by 4 bases, with 18 bases between. Germline V gives CDR1 DFQATT, CDR2 SNEGSKA (reference sequence). This CDR3 is 15 amino acids long.

The V gene is TRBV10-3, the J gene TRBJ2-7, with TRBD1 as a possible D gene (6 bases). CDR3 length: 13 amino acids. Germline CDR1 and CDR2: ENHRY and SYGVKD. The V and J ends lost 9 bases and 6 bases respectively, with 18 bases between them. CDR3 region: CAIRQAPHAEQYF. The CDR3 DNA is TGTGCCATAAGACAGGCGCCCCACGCCGAGCAGTACTTC.

This chain joins TRBV5-1 and TRBJ2-3; TRBD1 agrees at 8 bases. Germline-derived CDR1 and CDR2 are SGHRS and YFSETQ. CDR3 length equals 16 residues. V lost 5 bases to trimming and J lost 4 bases; unmatched junction nucleotides: 12. CDR3 sequence reads: CASRPLTGVGADTQYF. The CDR3 region has the DNA TGCGCCAGCAGGCCGTTGACAGGGGTTGGGGCAGATACGCAGTATTTT.

This clonotype was seen more than once but under ten times. V gene TRBV5-1 combines with J gene TRBJ1-1; D is undetermined. Germline assignment: CDR1 SGHRS and CDR2 YFSETQ. This CDR3 contains 13 residues. The germline V and J ends were trimmed by 4 bases and 1 base, with 8 bases remaining between them. The CDR3 reads CASSPPSNTEAFF. CDR3 bases: TGCGCCAGCAGCCCTCCATCGAACACTGAAGCTTTCTTT.

The sample holds one count of this clonotype. CDR3 DNA sequence: TGCGCCAGCATGGGGGACAGGGTACACAATGAGCAGTTCTTC. Protein sequence: CASMGDRVHNEQFF. This chain uses TRBV10-2 with TRBJ2-1, with 9 nucleotides matching TRBD1. CDR3 length: 14 residues. Per the germline V gene, CDR1 is WSHSY and CDR2 is SAAADI. V dropped 7 bases and J dropped 5; count of bases not matched to a gene: 6.

A few counts support this clonotype. This chain joins TRBV7-3 and TRBJ2-5, with D perhaps matching TRBD2 (5 bases). Trimming removed 5 bases from V and 4 bases from J, with 11 bases in between. The CDR3 is 13 amino acids. The germline CDR1 and CDR2 sequences are SGHTA and FQGTGA. For the CDR3, the DNA is TGTGCCAGCAGCCCCGGCGAGGGAGAGACCCAGTACTTC. Amino acid sequence: CASSPGEGETQYF.

This clonotype has a count of ten or more. The genes are TRBV10-3 and TRBJ2-1; 8 bases fit TRBD2. Germline V gives CDR1 ENHRY, CDR2 SYGVKD. CDR3 length: 16 residues. J lost 10 bases, V lost 4 bases, and 15 bases had no gene match. The CDR3 DNA reads TGTGCCATCAGTGCAGGGGCGGGACTAGGGACGGTCGAGCAGTTCTTC. It translates to CAISAGAGLGTVEQFF.

The V and J genes are TRBV9 and TRBJ1-5, with D maybe TRBD1 (5 bases). The length of the CDR3 is 14 residues. Germline CDR1 SGDLS, CDR2 YYNGEE. With 0 bases removed from V and 1 base from J, the gap between germline ends came to 5 bases. The CDR3 region is CASSVEGSNQPQHF. CDR3 nucleotide sequence: TGTGCCAGCAGCGTAGAGGGGAGCAATCAGCCCCAGCATTTT.

CDR3 bases: TGTGCCAGCAGTTACTCGATACGGGCAGATGAAGCTTTCTTT. This translates into CASSYSIRADEAFF. The chain joins TRBV6-2 or TRBV6-3 to TRBJ1-1; the D is unclear. Germline CDR1 and CDR2: MNHEY and SVGEGT. Trimming left V 0 bases short and J 7 bases short, with 12 bases between. The CDR3 covers 14 residues.

A few counts support this clonotype. This chain connects TRBV24-1 to TRBJ2-1; TRBD2 agrees at 11 bases. The V segment lost 9 bases and the J segment 3 bases; nucleotides outside the gene matches: 6. The CDR3 extends over 15 amino acids. Germline V gene sequence: CDR1 KGHDR, CDR2 SFDVKD. CDR3 sequence (DNA): TGTGCCACCTCTCCGGGACTAGCGGACTACAATGAGCAGTTCTTC. Translated, it gives CATSPGLADYNEQFF.

V and J are TRBV12-3 or TRBV12-4 and TRBJ2-2, with 10 bases matching TRBD2. Losses at the gene ends were 6 bases for V and 8 bases for J; bases not matched to a gene: 18. The CDR3 consists of 18 residues. The CDR3 sequence: CASSSPQLLAGRTGELFF. CDR3 DNA: TGTGCCAGCAGCTCCCCCCAACTACTAGCGGGGCGGACGGGGGAGCTGTTTTTT.

This clonotype was seen repeatedly, ten times or more. V and J are TRBV4-1 and TRBJ2-7; a weak D match, TRBD1 (5 bases). Deletions cut 0 bases from V and 3 bases from J, with 12 bases between. This CDR3 is 15 amino acids long. The germline V gene encodes CDR1 MGHRA and CDR2 YSYEKL. The CDR3 protein is CASSQEGQGYYEQYF. DNA for the CDR3: TGCGCCAGCAGCCAAGAAGGGCAGGGTTACTACGAGCAGTACTTC.

The V gene is TRBV5-1, the J gene TRBJ2-7; possibly TRBD1 for D (6 bases). CDR1 is SGHRS and CDR2 is YFSETQ in the germline V gene. The CDR3 has 15 residues. The V gene lost 4 bases and the J gene lost 2 bases, with 16 bases spanning the gap. CDR3 in amino acids: CASSPNYREPYEQYF. The CDR3 DNA reads as TGCGCCAGCAGCCCAAACTACAGGGAACCCTACGAGCAGTACTTC.

V usage is TRBV20-1 and J usage is TRBJ2-7, with TRBD1 identical over 7 bases. This CDR3 region has 17 residues. Germline V CDR1 and CDR2: DFQATT, SNEGSKA (reference sequence). Trimming at V came to 3 bases and at J to 3 bases, leaving 17 bases not matched to a gene. CDR3 residues: CSASWDRGGRTYYEQYF. As DNA, the CDR3 is TGCAGTGCTAGTTGGGACAGAGGGGGTAGGACGTACTACGAGCAGTACTTC.

The chain couples TRBV7-3 to TRBJ2-6, with TRBD2 identical over 11 bases. The J segment lost 0 bases and the V segment lost 3 bases, leaving 1 base of the junction unmatched. The CDR3 runs 17 residues. Germline lookup yields CDR1 SGHTA and CDR2 FQGTGA. The CDR3 coding sequence is TGTGCCAGCAGCTTTAGCGGGAGGGCCTCTGGGGCCAACGTCCTGACTTTC. The encoded protein is CASSFSGRASGANVLTF.

The sample holds a few counts of this clonotype. The rearrangement uses TRBV15 and TRBJ1-4; 9 nucleotides agree with TRBD1. The ends lost 1 base at V and 8 bases at J; junction bases unmatched: 5. Germline V lookup: CDR1 LNHNV, CDR2 YYDKDF (reference sequence). The CDR3 runs to 15 residues. The CDR3 DNA reads as TGTGCCACCAGCAGAGGGGGGACAGGGTACGAAAAACTGTTTTTT. This translates into CATSRGGTGYEKLFF.

This clonotype was observed a few times. The chain combines TRBV7-3 with TRBJ2-3, with a possible D match to TRBD1 (6 bases). This CDR3 contains 16 residues. Per germline, CDR1 SGHTA and CDR2 FQGTGA. Trimming shortened V by 5 bases and J by 2 bases, and 17 bases separated the two germline ends. In nucleotides, the CDR3 is TGTGCCAGCAGCGCCACGACAGGATACCACACAGATACGCAGTATTTT. It encodes CASSATTGYHTDTQYF.